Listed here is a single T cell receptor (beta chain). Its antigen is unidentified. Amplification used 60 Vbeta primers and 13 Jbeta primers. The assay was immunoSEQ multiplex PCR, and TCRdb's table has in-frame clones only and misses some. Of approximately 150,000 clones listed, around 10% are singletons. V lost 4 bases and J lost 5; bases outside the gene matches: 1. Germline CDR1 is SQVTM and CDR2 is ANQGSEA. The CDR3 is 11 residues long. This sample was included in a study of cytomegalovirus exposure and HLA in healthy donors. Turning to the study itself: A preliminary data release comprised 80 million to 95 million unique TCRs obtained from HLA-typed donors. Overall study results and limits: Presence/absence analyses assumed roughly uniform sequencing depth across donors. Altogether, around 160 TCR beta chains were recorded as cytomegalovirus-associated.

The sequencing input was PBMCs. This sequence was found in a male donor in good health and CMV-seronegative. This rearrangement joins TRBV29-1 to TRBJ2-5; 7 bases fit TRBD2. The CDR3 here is CSVGEGETQYF. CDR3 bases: TGCAGCGTTGGGGAGGGGGAGACCCAGTACTTC.